The rows below give T cell receptor beta chains drawn from one sample of a study of T cell responses to AZD1222 COVID-19 vaccine. Clones were sequenced by immunoSEQ multiplex PCR, and TCRdb holds only the in-frame ones, with some missing. The sample has about 130,000 clones, 86% seen once. The sequences come from peripheral blood, collected on day 0 of AZD1222 vaccination. The receptors were gathered from an adult in good health. Both conserved end residues are part of each CDR3. D genes are given only for firm matches. Clone size is not always given. Where it is, it says once, few, many or a class for expanded clones.

17	.	TRBJ1-1	few	TRBV11-2	CASSSMRGYYMNTEAFF	TGTGCCAGCAGCTCCATGAGGGGTTACTACATGAACACTGAAGCTTTCTTT
14	.	TRBJ1-5	.	TRBV7-8	CASSPTDSDQPQHF	TGTGCCAGCAGCCCCACGGACAGCGATCAGCCCCAGCATTTT
14	TRBD2	TRBJ2-3	.	TRBV7-2	CASSSGLAGDTQYF	TGTGCCAGCAGCTCCGGACTAGCGGGAGATACGCAGTATTTT
15	.	TRBJ1-5	.	TRBV4-1	CASSQVSGDNQPQHF	TGCGCCAGCAGCCAAGTTTCGGGGGACAATCAGCCCCAGCATTTT
15	.	TRBJ2-7	.	TRBV19	CASSTPQGSSYEQYF	TGTGCCAGTAGTACACCTCAGGGCAGCTCCTACGAGCAGTACTTC
18	TRBD2	TRBJ2-3	.	TRBV4-1	CASRTRQAGGRDTDTQYF	TGCGCCAGCAGAACACGGCAGGCGGGGGGGCGTGACACAGATACGCAGTATTTT
14	TRBD2	TRBJ2-3	few	TRBV19	CASTLTSGTDTQYF	TGTGCCAGTACCTTGACTAGCGGTACAGATACGCAGTATTTT
13	.	TRBJ1-1	.	TRBV27	CASSWTENTEAFF	TGTGCCAGCAGTTGGACCGAGAACACTGAAGCTTTCTTT
13	.	TRBJ1-3	.	TRBV3-1/TRBV3-2	CASSLGSGNTIYF	TGTGCCAGCAGCCTAGGGTCTGGAAACACCATATATTTT
11	TRBD1	TRBJ1-2	once	TRBV20-1	CRGGQVDGYTF	TGCAGGGGTGGACAGGTCGATGGCTACACCTTC
15	.	TRBJ1-2	.	TRBV2	CASREDRPANYGYTF	TGTGCCAGCAGGGAAGACAGGCCAGCTAACTATGGCTACACCTTC
16	.	TRBJ1-2	.	TRBV3-1/TRBV3-2	CASSPDLSEGTEGYTF	TGTGCCAGCAGCCCAGATCTCAGTGAGGGTACGGAAGGCTACACCTTC
13	TRBD1	TRBJ1-5	.	TRBV27	CASSRTGEQPQHF	TGTGCCAGCAGCCGGACAGGGGAGCAGCCCCAGCATTTT
13	.	TRBJ2-7	.	TRBV15	CATSRDRSREQYF	TGTGCCACCAGCAGAGATAGGTCGAGGGAGCAGTACTTC
15	.	TRBJ2-1	.	TRBV28	CASSLGGGGPTEPFF	TGTGCCAGCAGTTTGGGGGGGGGCGGCCCAACCGAACCGTTCTTC
14	.	TRBJ1-1	.	TRBV4-3	CASSQGTENTEAFF	TGCGCCAGCAGCCAAGGGACGGAGAACACTGAAGCTTTCTTT
14	.	TRBJ1-3	.	TRBV3-1/TRBV3-2	CASNQRGTGNTIYF	TGTGCCAGCAATCAAAGGGGGACTGGAAACACCATATATTTT
18	.	TRBJ2-6	.	TRBV9	CASSDLTGSVPGANVLTF	TGTGCCAGCAGCGACTTGACAGGTTCGGTCCCCGGGGCCAACGTCCTGACTTTC
16	TRBD2	TRBJ2-5	.	TRBV2	CASRGRTSGRLETQYF	TGTGCCAGCAGGGGAAGGACTAGCGGGAGATTAGAGACCCAGTACTTC
16	TRBD1	TRBJ2-1	.	TRBV14	CASSNTSGTGNNEQFF	TGTGCCAGCAGCAACACCTCCGGGACAGGTAACAATGAGCAGTTCTTC
13	TRBD2	TRBJ2-5	.	TRBV2	CASSRGLVGTQYF	TGTGCCAGCAGTCGAGGACTAGTAGGGACCCAGTACTTC
14	.	TRBJ2-7	.	TRBV6-1	CASSEGLQTYEQYF	TGTGCCAGCAGTGAAGGTCTCCAAACCTACGAGCAGTACTTC
10	.	TRBJ1-6	.	TRBV9	CASRVRPLHF	TGTGCCAGCAGAGTCCGACCCCTCCACTTT
17	TRBD2	TRBJ2-1	.	TRBV19	CASTLGLAGVSYNEQFF	TGTGCCAGTACTTTGGGACTAGCGGGGGTCTCCTACAATGAGCAGTTCTTC
13	.	TRBJ2-3	.	TRBV2	CASSEPGLDTQYF	TGTGCCAGCAGTGAGCCAGGGCTAGATACGCAGTATTTT
16	.	TRBJ1-1	.	TRBV3-1/TRBV3-2	CASSPPGVVMNTEAFF	TGTGCCAGCAGCCCGCCAGGGGTGGTCATGAACACTGAAGCTTTCTTT
20	.	TRBJ2-2	.	TRBV5-1	CASSLALLLYSASATGELFF	TGCGCCAGCAGCTTGGCCTTACTATTATATTCCGCGTCCGCCACCGGGGAGCTGTTTTTT
16	TRBD1	TRBJ1-2	.	TRBV7-2	CASSLGAGTGGDGYTF	TGTGCCAGCAGCTTAGGAGCGGGGACAGGGGGGGATGGCTACACCTTC
14	.	TRBJ1-3	.	TRBV9	CASSVGSSGNTIYF	TGTGCCAGCAGCGTAGGCAGCTCTGGAAACACCATATATTTT
13	.	TRBJ2-3	.	TRBV11-1	CASSLAAADTQYF	TGTGCCAGCAGCTTAGCGGCGGCAGATACGCAGTATTTT
13	.	TRBJ1-4	.	TRBV5-1	CASSQGRNEKLFF	TGCGCCAGCAGCCAGGGGCGGAACGAAAAACTGTTTTTT
14	.	TRBJ1-4	.	TRBV5-5	CASSPQFTNEKLFF	TGTGCCAGCAGCCCGCAATTTACTAATGAAAAACTGTTTTTT
14	TRBD1	TRBJ2-7	.	TRBV5-1	CASSPGQAPYEQYF	TGCGCCAGCAGCCCTGGACAGGCCCCCTACGAGCAGTACTTC
15	TRBD1	TRBJ2-7	medium-sized	TRBV5-5	CASSYRTGDSYEQYF	TGTGCCAGCAGCTACAGGACAGGCGATTCCTACGAGCAGTACTTC
13	TRBD1	TRBJ1-6	.	TRBV25-1	CASTGQGGSPLHF	TGTGCCAGCACGGGACAGGGAGGTTCACCCCTCCACTTT
15	.	TRBJ1-5	.	TRBV5-1	CASLTGPRSNQPQHF	TGCGCCAGCTTAACCGGGCCGCGTAGCAATCAGCCCCAGCATTTT
11	.	TRBJ2-3	.	TRBV2	CASIRGDTQYF	TGTGCCAGCATCCGGGGAGATACGCAGTATTTT
16	TRBD2	TRBJ2-7	.	TRBV15	CATSRDRTSGTGEQYF	TGTGCCACCAGCAGAGATCGTACTAGCGGGACAGGCGAGCAGTACTTC
14	.	TRBJ2-3	.	TRBV7-9	CASSSSGQGDTQYF	TGTGCCAGCAGCTCGAGCGGGCAGGGAGATACGCAGTATTTT
12	.	TRBJ1-6	.	TRBV13	CASSRDNSPLHF	TGTGCCAGCAGCAGGGATAATTCACCCCTCCACTTT
14	TRBD1	TRBJ2-7	.	TRBV30	CAWRELRQGIEQYF	TGTGCCTGGAGGGAGTTGAGACAGGGCATCGAGCAGTACTTC
21	.	TRBJ2-7	.	TRBV15	CATSRAGPLTPGPMLSYEQYF	TGTGCCACCAGCAGAGCTGGACCCCTCACCCCGGGACCAATGTTGTCATACGAGCAGTACTTC
12	.	TRBJ1-4	.	TRBV11-2	CASSPSGEKLFF	TGTGCCAGCAGCCCCAGCGGTGAAAAACTGTTTTTT
14	TRBD1	TRBJ2-3	.	TRBV24-1	CATDGDSPTDTQYF	TGTGCCACCGATGGGGACAGTCCCACAGATACGCAGTATTTT
16	.	TRBJ2-7	once	TRBV7-8	CASSTNPRDHEYEQYF	TGTGCCAGCAGCACAAATCCCCGGGACCATGAATACGAGCAGTACTTC
13	.	TRBJ2-7	.	TRBV5-6	CASSLLSSYEQYF	TGTGCCAGCAGCTTATTATCCTCTTACGAGCAGTACTTC
15	.	TRBJ1-6	.	TRBV5-3	CARSLRWAYNSPLHF	TGTGCCAGAAGCTTGAGGTGGGCCTATAATTCACCCCTCCACTTT
18	.	TRBJ2-3	.	TRBV7-9	CASSGRLWGRKNTDTQYF	TGTGCCAGCAGCGGAAGGTTATGGGGACGCAAAAACACAGATACGCAGTATTTT
14	.	TRBJ1-6	.	TRBV9	CASSPIISNSPLHF	TGTGCCAGCAGCCCCATCATCAGTAATTCACCCCTCCACTTT
18	.	TRBJ1-5	.	TRBV20-1	CSASGGFPSGYSNQPQHF	TGCAGTGCTAGTGGGGGATTTCCGTCCGGGTATAGCAATCAGCCCCAGCATTTT
14	TRBD1	TRBJ1-5	.	TRBV6-6	CASSYGRQGQPQHF	TGTGCCAGCAGTTACGGTCGACAGGGACAGCCCCAGCATTTT
14	.	TRBJ2-1	.	TRBV6-1	CASSERGFRVRQFF	TGTGCCAGCAGTGAACGGGGTTTTAGGGTACGACAGTTCTTC
13	.	TRBJ1-6	once	TRBV5-8	CASSFQQNSPLHF	TGTGCCAGCAGCTTTCAGCAGAATTCACCCCTCCACTTT
15	.	TRBJ2-3	once	TRBV11-2	CASDNAGPSTDTQYF	TGTGCCAGTGACAACGCGGGGCCGAGCACAGATACGCAGTATTTT
16	TRBD1	TRBJ1-2	.	TRBV18	CASSPAGGAVLFGYTF	TGTGCCAGCTCACCAGCAGGGGGCGCGGTACTATTTGGCTACACCTTC